Given below is one T cell receptor (beta chain) in context. Its antigen is undetermined. This CDR3 region has 15 residues. The germline CDR1 and CDR2 sequences are MDHEN and SYDVKM. The trim removed 10 bases at V and 3 bases at J, leaving 11 bases unmatched. TCRdb's copy holds only in-frame clones and misses some; the assay was immunoSEQ multiplex PCR. Here the sample spans approximately 300,000 clones, around four fifths being singletons. The source of the sample is a study of cytotoxic CD8 clonotypes in ibrutinib-treated CLL. Broader study findings: Clonality (at baseline) was higher than in age-matched healthy donors and tracked circulating CD8+ T-cell counts.

This receptor was obtained from a human donor with chronic lymphocytic leukemia. J is TRBJ2-2 and V is TRBV28; TRBD1 aligns across 7 bases. Sample: PBMCs, taken before ibrutinib treatment. CDR3 sequence (DNA): TGTGCCACTCGATCCGGGACAGAGCACACCGGGGAGCTGTTTTTT. This codes for CATRSGTEHTGELFF.